This T cell receptor (beta chain) was identified during a study of T cell responses to AZD1222 COVID-19 vaccine. Germline V CDR1 and CDR2: KGHSH, LQKENI. The CDR3 totals 14 residues. V was cut by 4 bases and J by 3 bases, with 10 bases left in between. Here immunoSEQ multiplex PCR was the method, and the copy in TCRdb shows in-frame clones only, minus some. This table holds roughly 100,000 clones, 88% found once. The sequencing used peripheral blood, collected on day 0 of AZD1222 vaccination. This rearrangement joins TRBV18 to TRBJ1-3, with D unclear. This TCR derives from an adult in good health. CDR3 amino acids: CASSLEYLGNTIYF. The CDR3 region has the DNA TGTGCCAGCTCACTCGAGTACCTTGGAAACACCATATATTTT.